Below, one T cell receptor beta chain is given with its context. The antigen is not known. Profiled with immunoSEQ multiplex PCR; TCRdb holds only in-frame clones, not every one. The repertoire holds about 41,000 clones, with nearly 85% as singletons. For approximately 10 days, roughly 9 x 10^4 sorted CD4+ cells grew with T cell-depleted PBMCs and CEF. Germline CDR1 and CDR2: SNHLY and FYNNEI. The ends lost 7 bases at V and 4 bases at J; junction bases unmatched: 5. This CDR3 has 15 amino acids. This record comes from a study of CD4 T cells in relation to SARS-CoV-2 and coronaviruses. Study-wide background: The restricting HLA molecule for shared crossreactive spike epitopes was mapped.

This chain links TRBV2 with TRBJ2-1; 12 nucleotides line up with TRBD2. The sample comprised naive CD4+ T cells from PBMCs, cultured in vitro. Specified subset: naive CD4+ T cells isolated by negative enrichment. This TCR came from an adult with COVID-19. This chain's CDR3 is CASTSGRVVYNEQFF. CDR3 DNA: TGTGCCAGCACTAGCGGGAGGGTTGTTTACAATGAGCAGTTCTTC.